A selection of T cell receptor beta chains follows, all from one sample in a study of blood T cells in healthy people across ages. TCRdb re-derived calls from the 5' RACE reads in MiXCR, one entry per CDR3 protein. The repertoire holds approximately 850,000 distinct CDR3 sequences, 58% seen once, with 20% to 25% in the top ten. What was sequenced was blood. These receptors all come from a man aged 25 to 40 in good health. Both conserved end residues are part of each CDR3. D genes are given only for firm matches. Only some rows state a clone size, as once, few, many or a class for expanded clones.

J gene: TRBJ1-1
V gene: TRBV29-1
clone size: few
D gene: NA
CDR3 protein: CSVVGAGGNTEAFF
CDR3 DNA: TGCAGCGTTGTTGGGGCCGGAGGGAACACTGAAGCTTTCTTT

J gene: TRBJ1-4
V gene: TRBV6-6
clone size: NA
D gene: TRBD1
CDR3 protein: CASQGQGTITTNEKLFF
CDR3 DNA: TGTGCCAGCCAAGGACAGGGGACTATAACAACTAATGAAAAACTGTTTTTT

J gene: TRBJ2-1
V gene: TRBV6-4
clone size: NA
D gene: NA
CDR3 protein: CATSTNLADNEQFF
CDR3 DNA: TGTGCCACCTCAACCAACCTAGCCGACAATGAGCAGTTCTTC

J gene: TRBJ2-5
V gene: TRBV7-9
clone size: NA
D gene: TRBD2
CDR3 protein: CASSLVGRPPGGETQYF
CDR3 DNA: TGTGCCAGCAGCTTAGTCGGTCGGCCTCCCGGGGGGGAGACCCAGTACTTC

J gene: TRBJ2-5
V gene: TRBV2
clone size: few
D gene: TRBD2
CDR3 protein: CASSKTGGARETQYF
CDR3 DNA: TGTGCCAGCAGTAAGACCGGGGGGGCACGAGAGACCCAGTACTTC

J gene: TRBJ2-3
V gene: TRBV20-1
clone size: few
D gene: TRBD1
CDR3 protein: CSARAQRGTGGDTQYF
CDR3 DNA: TGCAGTGCTAGGGCCCAAAGAGGGACAGGGGGAGATACGCAGTATTTT

J gene: TRBJ1-4
V gene: TRBV4-3
clone size: NA
D gene: NA
CDR3 protein: CASIQGSEKLFF
CDR3 DNA: TGCGCCAGCATACAAGGATCCGAAAAACTGTTTTTT

J gene: TRBJ1-5
V gene: TRBV20-1
clone size: NA
D gene: TRBD1
CDR3 protein: CSARGGQKNQPQHF
CDR3 DNA: TGCAGCGCTAGGGGGGGACAGAAGAATCAGCCCCAGCATTTT

J gene: TRBJ2-7
V gene: TRBV12-3/TRBV12-4
clone size: NA
D gene: NA
CDR3 protein: CASSTRRDKAYEQYF
CDR3 DNA: TGTGCCAGCAGTACCCGGCGGGACAAGGCCTACGAGCAGTACTTC

J gene: TRBJ1-4
V gene: TRBV7-2
clone size: NA
D gene: TRBD1
CDR3 protein: CASSWGQGSRKLFF
CDR3 DNA: TGTGCCAGCAGCTGGGGACAGGGGTCAAGAAAACTGTTTTTT

J gene: TRBJ2-7
V gene: TRBV18
clone size: once
D gene: TRBD2
CDR3 protein: CASSPRGSSGAYEQYF
CDR3 DNA: TGTGCCAGCTCACCAAGAGGTTCCAGCGGGGCCTACGAGCAGTACTTC

J gene: TRBJ2-1
V gene: TRBV20-1
clone size: NA
D gene: TRBD2
CDR3 protein: CSASRSGGDTLNEQFF
CDR3 DNA: TGCAGTGCTAGTCGGAGCGGGGGGGACACCCTCAATGAGCAGTTCTTC

J gene: TRBJ2-1
V gene: TRBV20-1
clone size: NA
D gene: TRBD2
CDR3 protein: CSARARGLAFYNEQFF
CDR3 DNA: TGCAGTGCTAGAGCTCGGGGACTAGCGTTCTACAATGAGCAGTTCTTC

J gene: TRBJ2-5
V gene: TRBV6-2/TRBV6-3
clone size: NA
D gene: NA
CDR3 protein: CASNLGGAETQYF
CDR3 DNA: TGTGCCAGTAATCTAGGGGGGGCAGAGACCCAGTACTTC

J gene: TRBJ2-1
V gene: TRBV20-1
clone size: NA
D gene: NA
CDR3 protein: CSASSQVSEQFF
CDR3 DNA: TGCAGTGCTAGTAGCCAGGTTAGTGAGCAGTTCTTC

J gene: TRBJ2-4
V gene: TRBV2
clone size: NA
D gene: NA
CDR3 protein: CASKLRGQNIQYF
CDR3 DNA: TGTGCCAGCAAACTCAGAGGACAAAACATTCAGTACTTC

J gene: TRBJ2-5
V gene: TRBV15
clone size: NA
D gene: TRBD1
CDR3 protein: CATSREGAGGSQETQYF
CDR3 DNA: TGTGCCACCAGCAGAGAGGGAGCAGGGGGTTCCCAAGAGACCCAGTACTTC

J gene: TRBJ2-3
V gene: TRBV29-1
clone size: NA
D gene: TRBD2
CDR3 protein: CSVQTSGGDTQYF
CDR3 DNA: TGCAGCGTCCAGACTAGCGGTGGGGATACGCAGTATTTT

J gene: TRBJ2-3
V gene: TRBV20-1
clone size: many
D gene: NA
CDR3 protein: CSASPGGTDTQYF
CDR3 DNA: TGCAGTGCTAGCCCAGGGGGCACAGATACGCAGTATTTT

J gene: TRBJ2-2
V gene: TRBV9
clone size: once
D gene: TRBD2
CDR3 protein: CASSVPSGRSTGELFF
CDR3 DNA: TGTGCCAGCAGCGTACCCAGCGGGAGGTCAACCGGGGAGCTGTTTTTT

J gene: TRBJ2-5
V gene: TRBV3-1
clone size: few
D gene: NA
CDR3 protein: CASSQVTGSRRDYRETQYF
CDR3 DNA: TGTGCCAGCAGCCAGGTAACTGGGTCTAGAAGGGATTATAGAGAGACCCAGTACTTC

J gene: TRBJ2-1
V gene: TRBV11-1
clone size: NA
D gene: NA
CDR3 protein: CASSSRTPRSNNEQFF
CDR3 DNA: TGTGCCAGCAGCTCGCGGACTCCTCGATCGAACAATGAGCAGTTCTTC

J gene: TRBJ2-1
V gene: TRBV27
clone size: NA
D gene: TRBD2
CDR3 protein: CASSPRTSGAPNEQFF
CDR3 DNA: TGTGCCAGCAGTCCCCGGACTAGCGGGGCCCCGAATGAGCAGTTCTTC

J gene: TRBJ2-3
V gene: TRBV7-2
clone size: many
D gene: NA
CDR3 protein: CASSLFGQITDTQYF
CDR3 DNA: TGTGCCAGCAGCTTATTTGGCCAGATCACAGATACGCAGTATTTT

J gene: TRBJ2-5
V gene: TRBV6-5
clone size: once
D gene: NA
CDR3 protein: CASSPDWDNEQYF
CDR3 DNA: TGTGCCAGCAGTCCTGACTGGGACAATGAGCAGTACTTC

J gene: TRBJ2-3
V gene: TRBV20-1
clone size: NA
D gene: TRBD2
CDR3 protein: CSASPSGSTDTQYF
CDR3 DNA: TGCAGTGCTAGCCCTAGCGGATCCACAGATACGCAGTATTTT

J gene: TRBJ2-3
V gene: TRBV5-1
clone size: NA
D gene: NA
CDR3 protein: CASSLALGADTQYF
CDR3 DNA: TGCGCCAGCAGCTTGGCTCTGGGGGCGGATACGCAGTATTTT

J gene: TRBJ2-1
V gene: TRBV7-2
clone size: few
D gene: NA
CDR3 protein: CASRGIDNEQFF
CDR3 DNA: TGTGCCAGCAGGGGGATCGACAATGAGCAGTTCTTC

J gene: TRBJ2-7
V gene: TRBV12-3/TRBV12-4
clone size: NA
D gene: TRBD2
CDR3 protein: CASSPLSGREYEQYF
CDR3 DNA: TGTGCCAGCAGTCCCCTTAGCGGGAGGGAATACGAGCAGTACTTC

J gene: TRBJ1-1
V gene: TRBV5-1
clone size: NA
D gene: TRBD1
CDR3 protein: CASSLQGAAGTEAFF
CDR3 DNA: TGCGCCAGCAGCTTACAGGGGGCTGCAGGCACTGAAGCTTTCTTT

J gene: TRBJ2-5
V gene: TRBV12-3/TRBV12-4
clone size: NA
D gene: NA
CDR3 protein: CASSPLGQDPHEQYF
CDR3 DNA: TGTGCCAGCAGTCCCCTAGGGCAGGATCCCCACGAACAGTACTTC

J gene: TRBJ2-1
V gene: TRBV6-2/TRBV6-3
clone size: NA
D gene: TRBD2
CDR3 protein: CASKTSSYEQFF
CDR3 DNA: TGTGCCAGCAAGACTAGCTCCTACGAGCAGTTCTTC

J gene: TRBJ2-5
V gene: TRBV5-1
clone size: NA
D gene: NA
CDR3 protein: CASRVEGEWETQYF
CDR3 DNA: TGCGCCAGCAGAGTCGAGGGAGAATGGGAGACCCAGTACTTC

J gene: TRBJ1-4
V gene: TRBV28
clone size: NA
D gene: TRBD1
CDR3 protein: CASLSGQGAYERLFF
CDR3 DNA: TGTGCCAGCCTATCGGGACAGGGCGCCTACGAAAGGTTGTTTTTT

J gene: TRBJ2-3
V gene: TRBV27
clone size: NA
D gene: TRBD1
CDR3 protein: CASKGDREPDTQYF
CDR3 DNA: TGTGCCAGCAAAGGGGACAGGGAACCAGATACGCAGTATTTT

J gene: TRBJ2-1
V gene: TRBV3-1
clone size: few
D gene: NA
CDR3 protein: CASSQDQAAGEQFF
CDR3 DNA: TGTGCCAGCAGCCAAGATCAGGCGGCCGGTGAGCAGTTCTTC

J gene: TRBJ2-3
V gene: TRBV28
clone size: NA
D gene: NA
CDR3 protein: CASSRHGDTQYF
CDR3 DNA: TGTGCCAGCAGCCGCCATGGAGATACGCAGTATTTT

J gene: TRBJ2-7
V gene: TRBV4-1
clone size: NA
D gene: TRBD1
CDR3 protein: CASSQGQGSTYEQYF
CDR3 DNA: TGCGCCAGCAGCCAAGGACAGGGTTCAACCTACGAGCAGTACTTC

J gene: TRBJ1-5
V gene: TRBV20-1
clone size: NA
D gene: NA
CDR3 protein: CSAREPGGSNQPQHF
CDR3 DNA: TGCAGTGCTAGAGAGCCGGGGGGTAGCAATCAGCCCCAGCATTTT

J gene: TRBJ2-7
V gene: TRBV7-8
clone size: NA
D gene: TRBD1
CDR3 protein: CASSGTGHEQYF
CDR3 DNA: TGTGCCAGCAGTGGGACAGGGCACGAGCAGTACTTC

J gene: TRBJ1-5
V gene: TRBV7-6
clone size: few
D gene: NA
CDR3 protein: CASSFRELGGWRRSGPQHF
CDR3 DNA: TGTGCCAGCAGCTTTAGGGAATTGGGGGGCTGGCGAAGAAGTGGGCCCCAGCATTTT

J gene: TRBJ2-3
V gene: TRBV6-6
clone size: NA
D gene: TRBD1
CDR3 protein: CASSNRGQSTDTQYF
CDR3 DNA: TGTGCCAGCAGCAACAGGGGGCAAAGCACAGATACGCAGTATTTT

J gene: TRBJ2-3
V gene: TRBV20-1
clone size: many
D gene: NA
CDR3 protein: CSASWPGEEGTDTQYF
CDR3 DNA: TGCAGTGCCTCCTGGCCGGGGGAAGAGGGTACAGATACGCAGTATTTT

J gene: TRBJ2-5
V gene: TRBV7-9
clone size: few
D gene: NA
CDR3 protein: CASSLESPWAQYF
CDR3 DNA: TGTGCCAGCAGCTTAGAGTCTCCTTGGGCCCAGTACTTC

J gene: TRBJ1-5
V gene: TRBV2
clone size: NA
D gene: NA
CDR3 protein: CASSRPNNQPQHF
CDR3 DNA: TGTGCCAGCAGCCGACCCAACAATCAGCCCCAGCATTTT

J gene: TRBJ2-3
V gene: TRBV12-3/TRBV12-4
clone size: NA
D gene: NA
CDR3 protein: CASSLDSRTDTQYF
CDR3 DNA: TGTGCCAGCAGTTTAGACTCCCGCACAGATACGCAGTATTTT

J gene: TRBJ1-6
V gene: TRBV18
clone size: once
D gene: TRBD1
CDR3 protein: CASSQNRPGQSSPLHF
CDR3 DNA: TGTGCCAGCTCACAGAATCGACCGGGACAGAGCTCACCCCTCCACTTT